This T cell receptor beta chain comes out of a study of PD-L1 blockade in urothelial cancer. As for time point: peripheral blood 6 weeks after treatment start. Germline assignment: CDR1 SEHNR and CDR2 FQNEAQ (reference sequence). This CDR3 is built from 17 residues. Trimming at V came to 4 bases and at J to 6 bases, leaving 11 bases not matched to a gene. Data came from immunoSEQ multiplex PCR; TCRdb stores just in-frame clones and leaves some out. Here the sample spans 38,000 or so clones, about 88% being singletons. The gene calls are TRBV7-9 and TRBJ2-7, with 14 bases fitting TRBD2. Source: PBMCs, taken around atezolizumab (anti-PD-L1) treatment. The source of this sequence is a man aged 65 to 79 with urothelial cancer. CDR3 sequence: CASSYNARLAGGGEQYF. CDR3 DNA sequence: TGTGCCAGCAGCTACAACGCCCGACTAGCGGGAGGGGGCGAGCAGTACTTC.